This T cell receptor (beta chain) was sequenced for a study of patients and donors after allogeneic stem cell transplantation (dated by TCRdb to the early 2020s). The germline V gene (reference sequence) yields LNHNV for CDR1 and YYDKDF for CDR2. The CDR3 goes from the cysteine to the phenylalanine over 13 residues. Only the CDR3 part of the read is kept: 39 bases, read in frame from the first base. Cut back by 4 bases and 8 bases, the V and J ends lie 12 bases apart. This clonotype showed up just a few times. What this receptor recognizes is not known. The sample holds no much larger clone one base away, and base qualities are not on file. Library creation used RT-PCR. Sequencing was performed on a NextSeq 550. TCRdb ran its own pipeline on the public reads, namely fastp trimming at Q25 and MiXCR clone calling, and kept in-frame beta chains. Here each entry gathers all rows of one CDR3 protein and keeps the most common genes and DNA. The sample table contains roughly 940,000 distinct CDR3 sequences; only one count was recorded for roughly 18% of them. Around 6% of the sample comes from the top ten.

The sequence was obtained from a human donor who was either an allogeneic HSCT recipient or a stem cell or donor lymphocyte infusion donor (not recorded which). It is not recorded whose cells these are; they may come from a transplant donor. The rearrangement combines TRBV15 with TRBJ1-3; TRBD1 could be the D gene, as 6 bases match. Sequencing used blood, either unsorted or a sorted T cell fraction (not recorded which). Read as DNA, the sequence is TGTGCCACCAGCACCGGGGGCCGAGACACCATATATTTT. It is translated as CATSTGGRDTIYF.